This T cell receptor beta chain is drawn from a study of beta chain features in type 1 diabetes. From germline, CDR1 is SGHTA and CDR2 FQGNSA. The V end lost 1 base, the J end lost 5 bases, and 11 bases lay between the germline ends. The CDR3 has 15 amino acids. The isolated RNA, all of it, was reverse transcribed, so expressed TCRB transcripts were what got sequenced. TCRdb keeps only in-frame clones here, not all; method: immunoSEQ multiplex PCR. Of roughly 240,000 clones in the sample, about 71% were seen once. The sequence came from a man aged 30 to 39 in good health. Material for sequencing was naive CD4+ T cells from blood. V gene TRBV7-2 combines with J gene TRBJ2-2, with D possibly matching TRBD1 (6 bases). DNA of the CDR3: TGTGCCAGCAGCTTAGTGGGGACACAGACCGGGGAGCTGTTTTTT. This codes for CASSLVGTQTGELFF.